The 30 T cell receptor beta chains presented below share a single source sample, sequenced in a study of blood T cell repertoires in COVID-19. Profiled with immunoSEQ multiplex PCR; TCRdb holds only in-frame clones, not every one. The table shows 490,000 or so clones, with 88% occurring only once. What was sequenced was PBMCs or T cells enriched from blood (not recorded which). These receptors all come from a woman in her sixties who had recovered from COVID-19.

A few counts support this clone. This chain joins TRBV10-1 and TRBJ1-2; D gene unclear. Looked up from germline, CDR1 is WNHNN and CDR2 is SYGVQD (reference sequence). The CDR3 covers 14 residues. Trimming took off 4 bases at V and 10 bases at J, with 19 bases between the two ends. The CDR3 loop is CASSGFMPGRTYTF. In DNA form, the CDR3 reads TGCGCCAGCAGTGGCTTCATGCCAGGCCGAACCTACACCTTC.

This clone was found a few times. The chain is built from TRBV6-5 and TRBJ2-7, with 7 bases identical to TRBD1. This CDR3 spans 12 amino acids. V lost 8 bases to trimming and J lost 0 bases; unmatched junction nucleotides: 1. Germline V gives CDR1 MNHEY, CDR2 SVGAGI. The CDR3 DNA is TGTGCCAGCGGGACAGCCTCCTACGAGCAGTACTTC. Translating it yields CASGTASYEQYF.

The chain recombines TRBV29-1 with TRBJ1-1; 8 nucleotides line up with TRBD1. Germline values: CDR1 SQVTM, CDR2 ANQGSEA. The length of the CDR3 is 13 residues. Trimming at V came to 3 bases and at J to 2 bases, leaving 2 bases not matched to a gene. CDR3 protein: CSVEGQENTEAFF. The DNA of the CDR3 is TGCAGCGTTGAGGGACAGGAAAACACTGAAGCTTTCTTT.

The chain couples TRBV27 to TRBJ2-7; 9 nucleotides agree with TRBD1. Germline V gives CDR1 MNHEY, CDR2 SMNVEV (reference sequence). Trimming took 5 bases from V and 3 from J; bases not matched to a gene: 5. This CDR3 has 14 amino acids. CDR3 nucleotides: TGTGCCAGCAGTCCCGGGACAGGGATCTACGAGCAGTACTTC. Its translation is CASSPGTGIYEQYF.

The chain has TRBV7-9 and TRBJ1-4; TRBD1 agrees at 11 bases. With 5 bases clipped from V and 8 bases from J, the junction kept 16 bases outside the gene matches. Per the germline V gene, CDR1 is SEHNR and CDR2 is FQNEAQ (reference sequence). The CDR3 runs 18 residues. The DNA for the CDR3 is TGTGCCAGCAGCGCGTCCCGGGACAGGGGGGAGAGGAGGGAAAAACTGTTTTTT. Translation gives CASSASRDRGERREKLFF.

The CDR3 DNA is TGCGCCAGCAGCCCCGGTGGTGGAGGGCACTATGGCTACACCTTC. It codes for CASSPGGGGHYGYTF. This chain links TRBV5-1 with TRBJ1-2; D is undetermined. Trimming removed 4 bases at V and 3 bases at J, with 16 bases between. CDR1 is SGHRS and CDR2 is YFSETQ in the germline V gene. This CDR3 is built from 15 residues.

The chain couples TRBV27 to TRBJ2-7, with 7 bases fitting TRBD1. The CDR3 runs to 14 residues. In germline, CDR1 is MNHEY, CDR2 SMNVEV (reference sequence). Trimming took 4 bases from V and 3 from J; bases not matched to a gene: 6. CDR3 bases: TGTGCCAGCAGTTACAGACAGGGTTACTACGAGCAGTACTTC. Translated, it gives CASSYRQGYYEQYF.

The chain couples TRBV2 to TRBJ1-5; 7 bases fit TRBD1. Germline lookup yields CDR1 SNHLY and CDR2 FYNNEI. The CDR3 totals 14 residues. Losses at the gene ends were 6 bases for V and 2 bases for J; bases not matched to a gene: 4. The CDR3 spells CASRFTGGNQPQHF. The CDR3 bases are TGTGCCAGCAGGTTTACAGGGGGCAATCAGCCCCAGCATTTT. The variable domain in full, completed from reference TRBV2 and TRBJ1-5, reads EPEVTQTPSHQVTQMGQEVILRCVPISNHLYFYWYRQILGQKVEFLVSFYNNEISEKSEIFDDQFSVERPDGSNFTLKIRSTKLEDSAMYFCASRFTGGNQPQHFGDGTRLSIL.

On this clone: The same CDR3 can be traced to other DNA sequences in this sample. The CDR3: CSARRGGEAFF. The CDR3 region has the DNA TGCAGTGCTAGACGGGGAGGGGAAGCTTTCTTT. The chain is built from TRBV20-1 and TRBJ1-1; D remains unclear. There are 11 residues in the CDR3. V lost 2 bases and J lost 8, with 9 bases in between. CDR1 is DFQATT and CDR2 is SNEGSKA in the germline V gene (reference sequence).

The chain combines TRBV5-6 with TRBJ1-2; 7 bases match TRBD1. The germline V gene encodes CDR1 SGHDT and CDR2 YYEEEE. The ends lost 0 bases at V and 4 bases at J; junction bases unmatched: 6. This CDR3 contains 15 residues. Written as DNA, the CDR3 is TGTGCCAGCAGCTTGGCCCGACAGGGTCCCTATGGCTACACCTTC. Translated, it gives CASSLARQGPYGYTF.

The V and J genes are TRBV6-5 and TRBJ1-4; D is possibly TRBD1 (5 bases). The CDR3 runs to 14 residues. Germline assignment: CDR1 MNHEY and CDR2 SVGAGI. V lost 5 bases and J lost 8, with 15 bases in between. This CDR3 reads CASSLDSAGEKLFF. CDR3 nucleotide sequence: TGTGCCAGCAGTCTCGACAGTGCAGGGGAAAAACTGTTTTTT.

The chain employs TRBV2 and TRBJ1-5; no definite D call. The germline gives CDR1 SNHLY, CDR2 FYNNEI. Trimming took 5 bases from V and 11 from J, leaving 10 bases between them. The CDR3 is 11 amino acids. The CDR3 nucleotides are TGTGCCAGCAGTCTTAACGTAGCCCAGCATTTT. Amino acid sequence: CASSLNVAQHF.

The chain has TRBV29-1 and TRBJ1-3, with TRBD1 matching 8 bases. The CDR3 is 16 amino acids. Germline CDR1 SQVTM, CDR2 ANQGSEA. Losses at the gene ends were 6 bases for V and 0 bases for J; bases not matched to a gene: 10. DNA of the CDR3: TGCAGCGTAATAACCGGGACAGGAGCCTCTGGAAACACCATATATTTT. The encoded protein is CSVITGTGASGNTIYF.

This sequence joins TRBV19 and TRBJ1-3; D not resolved. CDR1 is LNHDA and CDR2 is SQIVND in the germline V gene (reference sequence). V lost 3 bases to trimming and J lost 2 bases, with 11 bases between them. The CDR3 contains 15 residues. The CDR3 bases are TGTGCCAGTAGTATTAATTGGCTCACTGGAAACACCATATATTTT. Amino acid sequence: CASSINWLTGNTIYF.

This clone was counted at least ten times. This chain uses TRBV5-6 with TRBJ1-5; no definite D call. The CDR3 totals 14 residues. From germline, CDR1 is SGHDT and CDR2 YYEEEE. The V and J ends lost 6 bases and 0 bases respectively, with 10 bases between them. The CDR3 region is CASTSSGSNQPQHF. DNA of the CDR3: TGTGCCAGCACCTCCTCCGGTAGCAATCAGCCCCAGCATTTT.

The chain recombines TRBV18 with TRBJ2-5; 14 bases are a match to TRBD2. CDR3 length: 16 residues. Per the germline V gene, CDR1 is KGHSH and CDR2 is LQKENI. The V gene end was trimmed by 1 base and the J gene end by 4 bases; junction bases not matched to a gene: 2. The CDR3 DNA follows: TGTGCCAGCTCACCACTGGGACTAGCGGGGGTAGAGACCCAGTACTTC. The encoded protein is CASSPLGLAGVETQYF.

The chain is built from TRBV9 and TRBJ1-2; 10 nucleotides agree with TRBD1. The germline gives CDR1 SGDLS, CDR2 YYNGEE. This CDR3 has 15 residues. Trimming at V came to 0 bases and at J to 4 bases, leaving 3 bases not matched to a gene. The CDR3 loop reads CASSVERTGGYGYTF. The CDR3 DNA is TGTGCCAGCAGCGTAGAACGGACAGGGGGCTATGGCTACACCTTC.

V is TRBV6-5 and J is TRBJ2-6; D not certain. CDR3 size: 15 residues. The V and J ends lost 4 bases and 2 bases respectively, with 9 bases between them. The V gene's germline CDR1 is MNHEY and CDR2 SVGAGI. CDR3 amino acids: CASSLRSPGANVLTF. In nucleotides, the CDR3 is TGTGCCAGCAGTTTGAGATCCCCTGGGGCCAACGTCCTGACTTTC.

This clone appeared once. The chain is built from TRBV18 and TRBJ2-7; 7 positions agree with TRBD1. The CDR3 has 14 amino acids. Germline assignment: CDR1 KGHSH and CDR2 LQKENI. Trimming cost V 5 bases and J 6 bases; bases outside gene matches: 10. The CDR3 DNA follows: TGTGCCAGCTCATCCAACACCGGGACAGCCGAGCAGTACGTC. It encodes CASSSNTGTAEQYV.

The chain carries TRBV24-1 and TRBJ2-3; 10 bases are a match to TRBD2. The CDR3 is 15 amino acids. The V and J ends lost 4 bases and 6 bases, in that order; junction bases with no gene match: 6. Germline-derived CDR1 and CDR2 are KGHDR and SFDVKD. DNA of the CDR3: TGTGCCACCAGTGACACTTCGACTAGCGGGGATACGCAGTATTTT. It specifies CATSDTSTSGDTQYF.

The rearrangement links TRBV24-1 to TRBJ2-7; 7 bases are a match to TRBD1. V shed 1 base and J 6 bases; nucleotides not matched to a gene: 2. This CDR3 spans 13 amino acids. In germline, CDR1 is KGHDR, CDR2 SFDVKD. The CDR3 DNA reads TGTGCCACCAGTGATTTAGCAGGGGGCGAGCAGTACTTC. Translated, it gives CATSDLAGGEQYF.

This clone has a handful of counts. The chain couples TRBV6-5 to TRBJ1-5, with 7 nucleotides matching TRBD1. V was pared by 6 bases and J by 0 bases, with 5 bases of the junction left unmatched. Germline CDR1 and CDR2: MNHEY and SVGAGI. This CDR3 spans 15 amino acids. As DNA, the CDR3 is TGTGCCAGCAGGGAGGGACAGTCTAGCAATCAGCCCCAGCATTTT. Amino acids: CASREGQSSNQPQHF.

The chain combines TRBV19 with TRBJ1-5, with a tentative D call TRBD1 (6 bases). This CDR3 contains 13 residues. CDR1 and CDR2 (germline): LNHDA, SQIVND (reference sequence). Trimming pared 5 bases from V and 6 bases from J, leaving 11 bases between. The CDR3 loop reads CASSADRIQPQHF. The CDR3 DNA reads as TGTGCCAGTAGTGCGGACAGAATTCAGCCCCAGCATTTT.

On this clone: Other DNA sequences in this sample translate to the same CDR3. This chain uses TRBV4-1 with TRBJ1-5; D unclear. This CDR3 comprises 13 residues. The germline V and J ends were trimmed by 0 bases and 4 bases, with 4 bases remaining between them. Germline CDR1 and CDR2: MGHRA and YSYEKL. In nucleotides, the CDR3 is TGCGCCAGCAGCCAAGACCCAAATCAGCCCCAGCATTTT. It yields the protein CASSQDPNQPQHF.

This clone appeared once. V usage is TRBV19 and J usage is TRBJ1-5; D gene unclear. Per germline, CDR1 LNHDA and CDR2 SQIVND (reference sequence). Trimming took 3 bases from V and 0 from J, leaving 9 bases between them. The CDR3 loop spans 15 amino acids. The DNA of the CDR3 is TGTGCCAGTAGTATGGTGGGCAATAGCAATCAGCCCCAGCATTTT. Translating it yields CASSMVGNSNQPQHF.

This sequence joins TRBV27 and TRBJ1-5, with TRBD1 matching 7 bases. V lost 5 bases and J lost 4; bases outside the gene matches: 14. The CDR3 is made up of 17 amino acids. From germline, CDR1 is MNHEY and CDR2 SMNVEV (reference sequence). The CDR3 region has the DNA TGTGCCAGCAGTCCATCCCCCTCCCGACAGGGTAATCAGCCCCAGCATTTT. Translating it yields CASSPSPSRQGNQPQHF.

The V and J genes are TRBV6-1 and TRBJ1-1; TRBD1 aligns across 8 bases. The J segment lost 2 bases and the V segment lost 1 base, leaving 3 bases of the junction unmatched. Germline V gene data show CDR1 as MNHNS and CDR2 as SASEGT. The CDR3 consists of 15 residues. The CDR3 nucleotides are TGTGCCAGCAGTGAAGACAGGGGGGGTAACACTGAAGCTTTCTTT. Protein product: CASSEDRGGNTEAFF.

V gene TRBV5-4 combines with J gene TRBJ2-1; 9 bases fit TRBD1. The CDR3 is 16 residues long. Germline V lookup: CDR1 SGHNT, CDR2 YYREEE (reference sequence). Losses at the gene ends were 3 bases for V and 7 bases for J; bases not matched to a gene: 11. The CDR3 nucleotides are TGTGCCAGCAGCTGGGGATCCGGGACAGGGAAGAATGAGCAGTTCTTC. Protein sequence: CASSWGSGTGKNEQFF.

The V and J genes are TRBV19 and TRBJ1-6; D is undetermined. The ends were cut back, 1 base at V and 10 bases at J, with 8 bases in the middle. Germline CDR1 reads LNHDA; CDR2 reads SQIVND (reference sequence). The CDR3 loop spans 13 amino acids. CDR3 in DNA: TGTGCCAGTAGTATAGGAGCGGCGTCACCCCTCCACTTT. Protein: CASSIGAASPLHF.

The gene calls are TRBV2 and TRBJ1-2, with a weak D call TRBD1 (6 bases). V lost 2 bases to trimming and J lost 4 bases, with 11 bases between them. Germline V CDR1 and CDR2: SNHLY, FYNNEI. This CDR3 region has 14 residues. The CDR3 DNA reads TGTGCCAGCAGTGAAAGCGGCAGGGGCTATGGCTACACCTTC. As protein: CASSESGRGYGYTF.